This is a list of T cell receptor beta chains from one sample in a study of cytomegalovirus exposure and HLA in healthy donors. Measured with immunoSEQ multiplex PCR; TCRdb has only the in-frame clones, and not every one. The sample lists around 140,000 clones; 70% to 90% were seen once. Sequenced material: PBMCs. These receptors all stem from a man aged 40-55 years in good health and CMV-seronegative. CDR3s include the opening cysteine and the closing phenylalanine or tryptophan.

CDR3 protein: CASSPFPLGQGTEAFF
V gene: TRBV18

CDR3 protein: CASSGAGGGAGDEQFF
V gene: TRBV9

CDR3 protein: CASSPGQGSYEQYF
V gene: TRBV5-1

CDR3 protein: CSVSTGGTTEAFF
V gene: TRBV29-1

CDR3 protein: CASSLGGSWYNEQFF
V gene: TRBV27

CDR3 protein: CASSVSQGSYNEQFF
V gene: TRBV7-2

CDR3 protein: CASRTGNTEAFF
V gene: TRBV7-9

CDR3 protein: CASSLVAGGANVLTF
V gene: TRBV11-2

CDR3 protein: CASSPRPGRGAYSNQPQHF
V gene: TRBV23-1

CDR3 protein: CASSKVYDRGTYGYTF
V gene: TRBV21-1

CDR3 protein: CASSVPRETQVGSDTQYF
V gene: TRBV7-2

CDR3 protein: CASSLFRDRSRQETQYF
V gene: TRBV27

CDR3 protein: CASTPSGTSGYEQYF
V gene: TRBV2

CDR3 protein: CASSLSAGDSYNSPLHF
V gene: TRBV27

CDR3 protein: CASSRDRASEQYF
V gene: TRBV13

CDR3 protein: CASSPSGGYYNEQFF
V gene: TRBV18

CDR3 protein: CASRGQGAHAPQHF
V gene: TRBV6-1

CDR3 protein: CSVELFGGDTYEQYF
V gene: TRBV29-1

CDR3 protein: CASGSGGAVAKNIQYF
V gene: TRBV7-9

CDR3 protein: CASSIGTGAQYTQYF
V gene: TRBV19

CDR3 protein: CASSLGGQGYEQYF
V gene: TRBV7-2

CDR3 protein: CASSTLARNDNEQFF
V gene: TRBV6-1

CDR3 protein: CASSGASEAFF
V gene: TRBV19

CDR3 protein: CASSSNIAGAQFF
V gene: TRBV7-3

CDR3 protein: CAISEVTGGSGELFF
V gene: TRBV10-3

CDR3 protein: CASSLEGQGKDQPQHF
V gene: TRBV7-9

CDR3 protein: CASSLAGRGNTIYF
V gene: TRBV5-4

CDR3 protein: CASSSGTIFGDTQYF
V gene: TRBV5-8

CDR3 protein: CASSLSSLGGYTF
V gene: TRBV5-6

CDR3 protein: CASSPGGGTVREAFF
V gene: TRBV6-6

CDR3 protein: CASSICLTSGRMCPSVF
V gene: TRBV19

CDR3 protein: CASSPTAGKNTEAFF
V gene: TRBV18

CDR3 protein: CASSRQDEQFF
V gene: TRBV6-6

CDR3 protein: CASSIGQGGISNQPQHF
V gene: TRBV19

CDR3 protein: CASSTGQGNSNQPQHF
V gene: TRBV18

CDR3 protein: CASSSGTAQETQYF
V gene: TRBV6-6

CDR3 protein: CASSSRQGRYNEQFF
V gene: TRBV11-2

CDR3 protein: CASTPGWTENEKLFF
V gene: TRBV7-9

CDR3 protein: CASSLVVGTSGISSYEQYF
V gene: TRBV7-8

CDR3 protein: CASSLGALGGTEAFF
V gene: TRBV7-9

CDR3 protein: CASSRPHRGTGTYSYEQYF
V gene: TRBV5-4

CDR3 protein: CASSLPGLAAYNEQFF
V gene: TRBV5-6

CDR3 protein: CASSGDTYEQYF
V gene: TRBV9

CDR3 protein: CASSSRDSLQPQHF
V gene: TRBV11-2

CDR3 protein: CASSIDRRGNTGELFF
V gene: TRBV19

CDR3 protein: CASSYSSYEQYF
V gene: TRBV6-5

CDR3 protein: CASSLSVESSYEQYF
V gene: TRBV6-5

CDR3 protein: CASSPLSPGTGRYNEQFF
V gene: TRBV18

CDR3 protein: CASSLTNRAAGSDEQFF
V gene: TRBV4-3

CDR3 protein: CASSLVGQGAGGYTF
V gene: TRBV7-2

CDR3 protein: CASSRLAGTDTQYF
V gene: TRBV2

CDR3 protein: CSVTTGSGQPQHF
V gene: TRBV29-1

CDR3 protein: CASSALTASEQYF
V gene: TRBV5-1

CDR3 protein: CASSWSGSPPNTEAFF
V gene: TRBV6-5

CDR3 protein: CASSVATLAGGPGELFF
V gene: TRBV9

CDR3 protein: CASSLMGEGVKTGELFF
V gene: TRBV5-4

CDR3 protein: CASMPGQTVGETQYF
V gene: TRBV2

CDR3 protein: CSVELPGQGEKLFF
V gene: TRBV29-1

CDR3 protein: CASTEGRGYTF
V gene: TRBV6-1